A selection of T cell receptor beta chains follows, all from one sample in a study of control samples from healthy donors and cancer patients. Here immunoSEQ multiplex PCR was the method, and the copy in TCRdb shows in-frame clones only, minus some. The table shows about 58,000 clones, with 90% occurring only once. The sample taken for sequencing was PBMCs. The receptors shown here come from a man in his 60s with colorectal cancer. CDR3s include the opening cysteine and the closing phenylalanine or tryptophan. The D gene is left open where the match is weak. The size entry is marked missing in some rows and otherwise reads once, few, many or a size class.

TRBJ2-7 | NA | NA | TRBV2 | CASSEGYEQYF | TGTGCCAGCAGTGAGGGTTACGAGCAGTACTTC
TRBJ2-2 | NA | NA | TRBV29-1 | CSALGVTAGTGELFF | TGCAGCGCCCTTGGGGTCACAGCGGGCACCGGGGAGCTGTTTTTT
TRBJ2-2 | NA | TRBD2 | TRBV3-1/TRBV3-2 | CATRGGPGGPSGTGELFF | TGTGCCACCCGCGGAGGCCCGGGGGGACCCTCGGGGACCGGGGAGCTGTTTTTT
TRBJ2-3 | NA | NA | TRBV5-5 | CASSPSGFLRTDTQYF | TGTGCCAGCAGCCCTAGTGGTTTTCTTCGCACAGATACGCAGTATTTT
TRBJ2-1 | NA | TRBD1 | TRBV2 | CASSEASRGRIRDEQFF | TGTGCCAGCAGTGAAGCATCCAGGGGGCGAATAAGGGATGAGCAGTTCTTC
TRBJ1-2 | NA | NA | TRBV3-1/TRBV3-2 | CASSQAAGNYGYTF | TGTGCCAGCAGCCAAGCGGCAGGCAACTATGGCTACACCTTC
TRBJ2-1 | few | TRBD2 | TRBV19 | CASSRTSGDNEQFF | TGTGCCAGTAGTAGGACTAGCGGGGACAATGAGCAGTTCTTC
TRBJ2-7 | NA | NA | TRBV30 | CAWSPGVPSYEQYF | TGTGCCTGGAGTCCAGGTGTCCCCTCCTACGAGCAGTACTTC
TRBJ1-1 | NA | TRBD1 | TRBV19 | CASSMSSGQGVAEAFF | TGTGCCAGTAGTATGAGTAGTGGACAGGGCGTCGCTGAAGCTTTCTTT
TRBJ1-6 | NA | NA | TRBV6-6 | CASRNPGRGNSPLHF | TGTGCCAGCAGAAACCCCGGTAGGGGAAATTCACCCCTCCACTTT
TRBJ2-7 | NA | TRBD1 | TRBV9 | CASSPRQGTSYEQYF | TGTGCCAGCAGCCCCCGACAGGGTACCAGCTACGAGCAGTACTTC
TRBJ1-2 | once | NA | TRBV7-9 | CASSSTVNAANYGYTF | TGTGCCAGCAGCTCCACGGTAAACGCAGCTAACTATGGCTACACCTTC
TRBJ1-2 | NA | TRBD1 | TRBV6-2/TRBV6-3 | CASSLLGQGSYGYTF | TGTGCCAGCAGTCTTCTGGGACAGGGGAGCTATGGCTACACCTTC
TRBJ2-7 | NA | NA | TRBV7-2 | CASSLITGNYEQYF | TGTGCCAGCAGCTTAATAACGGGGAACTACGAGCAGTACTTC
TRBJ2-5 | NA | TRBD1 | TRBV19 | CASSPDRGYQETQYF | TGTGCCAGTAGTCCCGACAGGGGCTACCAAGAGACCCAGTACTTC
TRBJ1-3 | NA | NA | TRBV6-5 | CASSYGQGNTIYF | TGTGCCAGCAGCTACGGACAGGGAAACACCATATATTTT
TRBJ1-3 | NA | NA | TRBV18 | CASSLRQTRNTIYF | TGTGCCAGCTCACTTAGACAGACGAGAAACACCATATATTTT
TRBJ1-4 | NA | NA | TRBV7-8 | CASRYYEEKLFF | TGTGCCAGCAGATATTATGAGGAAAAACTGTTTTTT
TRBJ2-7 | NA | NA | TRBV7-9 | CASSGPGTAGDEQYF | TGTGCCAGCAGCGGCCCGGGGACCGCCGGCGACGAGCAGTACTTC
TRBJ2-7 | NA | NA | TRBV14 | CASSQGVGLMSYEQYF | TGTGCCAGCAGCCAAGGGGTTGGATTAATGAGCTACGAGCAGTACTTC
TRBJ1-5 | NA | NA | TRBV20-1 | CSARGHQPQHF | TGCAGTGCTAGGGGTCATCAGCCCCAGCATTTT
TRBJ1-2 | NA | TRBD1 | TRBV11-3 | CASSLGGQGAWYGYTF | TGTGCCAGCAGCTTAGGCGGACAGGGGGCTTGGTATGGCTACACCTTC
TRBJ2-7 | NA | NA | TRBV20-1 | CSASKGTYEQYF | TGCAGTGCTAGTAAAGGGACCTACGAGCAGTACTTC
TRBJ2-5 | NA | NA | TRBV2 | CASSSGPRETQYF | TGTGCCAGCAGTTCGGGACCCAGGGAGACCCAGTACTTC
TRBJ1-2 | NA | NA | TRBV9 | CASSPQADLLYGYTF | TGTGCCAGCAGCCCCCAGGCGGACTTACTATATGGCTACACCTTC
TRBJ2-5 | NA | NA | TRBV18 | CASSPVQETQYF | TGTGCCAGCTCACCAGTCCAAGAGACCCAGTACTTC
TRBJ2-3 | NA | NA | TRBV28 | CASRRRAWGTDTQYF | TGTGCCAGCAGACGGAGGGCTTGGGGCACAGATACGCAGTATTTT
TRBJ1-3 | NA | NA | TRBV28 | CASSLLQGRNTIYF | TGTGCCAGCAGTTTATTGCAGGGCCGGAACACCATATATTTT
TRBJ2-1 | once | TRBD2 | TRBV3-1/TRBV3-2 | CASSALAGTTYNEQFF | TGTGCCAGCAGCGCTCTAGCGGGGACTACCTACAATGAGCAGTTCTTC
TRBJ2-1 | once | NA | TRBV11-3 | CASVGQLENEQFF | TGTGCCAGCGTAGGACAGTTAGAGAATGAGCAGTTCTTC
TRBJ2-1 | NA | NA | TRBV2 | CASSEGASNEQFF | TGTGCCAGCAGTGAAGGGGCTTCCAATGAGCAGTTCTTC
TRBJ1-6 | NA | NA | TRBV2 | CASSEGRRNSPLHF | TGTGCCAGCAGTGAAGGACGGAGGAATTCACCCCTCCACTTT
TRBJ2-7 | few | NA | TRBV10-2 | CASSAGEVYEQYF | TGCGCCAGCAGCGCAGGGGAGGTTTACGAGCAGTACTTC